This passage covers 27 T cell receptor beta chains from one sample sequenced in a study of blood T cell repertoires in COVID-19. Using immunoSEQ multiplex PCR, the repertoire was profiled, and TCRdb retains in-frame clones only, with some absent. Among tens of thousands of clones, about 80% were seen once, and the ten largest hold around 28%. Sequencing used peripheral blood. The receptors derive from a human donor in a cohort sampled during active COVID-19.

The chain links TRBV7-3 to TRBJ2-7, with a tentative D call TRBD2 (5 bases). This CDR3 is built from 13 residues. V lost 5 bases to trimming and J lost 1 base, with 9 bases between them. CDR1 is SGHTA and CDR2 is FQGTGA in the germline V gene. The CDR3 DNA reads as TGTGCCAGCAGCCCCGGGAATTCCTACGAGCAGTACTTC. Translation gives CASSPGNSYEQYF.

This sequence joins TRBV27 and TRBJ2-1; 9 bases agree with TRBD2. The V gene's germline CDR1 is MNHEY and CDR2 SMNVEV (reference sequence). The length of the CDR3 is 15 residues. V lost 7 bases, J lost 5 bases, and 9 bases stayed unmatched. CDR3 loop: CASIGGASGDNEQFF. The DNA for the CDR3 is TGTGCCAGCATAGGTGGGGCTAGCGGGGACAATGAGCAGTTCTTC.

The chain joins TRBV10-3 to TRBJ1-1; weak D call: TRBD1 (5 bases). Germline V gene lookup returns CDR1 ENHRY and CDR2 SYGVKD. The CDR3 consists of 16 residues. Trimming removed 2 bases from V and 2 bases from J, with 15 bases in between. Here the CDR3 DNA reads TGTGCCATCAGTGAGGACCCAGGGATATTAAACACTGAAGCTTTCTTT. It specifies CAISEDPGILNTEAFF.

V is TRBV9 and J is TRBJ2-1; the D is unclear. V was clipped by 0 bases and J by 4 bases, with 17 bases between them. In germline, CDR1 is SGDLS, CDR2 YYNGEE. The CDR3 runs to 17 residues. Here the CDR3 reads CASSVGDIPTPYNEQFF. DNA for the CDR3: TGTGCCAGCAGCGTAGGAGACATACCAACCCCATACAATGAGCAGTTCTTC.

CDR3 sequence reads: CASSEGWRGPYNEQFF. The CDR3 DNA reads TGTGCCAGCAGTGAAGGATGGAGGGGACCCTACAATGAGCAGTTCTTC. This chain links TRBV2 with TRBJ2-1; tentative D call: TRBD2 (6 bases). Trimming removed 1 base from V and 2 bases from J, with 12 bases in between. Germline CDR1 is SNHLY and CDR2 is FYNNEI. This CDR3 has 16 amino acids.

The rearrangement uses TRBV11-2 and TRBJ2-2; a possible D gene is TRBD1 (6 bases). Trimming stripped 2 bases from V and 8 bases from J, with 15 bases between. Germline V CDR1 and CDR2: SGHAT, FQNNGV. The CDR3 loop spans 15 amino acids. The CDR3: CASSLLTGSLGELFF. In nucleotides, the CDR3 is TGTGCCAGCAGCTTATTAACAGGGTCTCTGGGGGAGCTGTTTTTT.

The chain combines TRBV11-2 with TRBJ1-6; D gene unclear. V gave up 5 bases and J gave up 3 bases, with 8 bases separating them. CDR1 is SGHAT, CDR2 FQNNGV, per germline. CDR3 length equals 14 residues. This CDR3 is CASSPAGYNSPLHF. The CDR3, as DNA: TGTGCCAGCAGCCCCGCAGGCTATAATTCACCCCTCCACTTT.

This clone was found once. The rearrangement uses TRBV6-5 and TRBJ2-1; perhaps TRBD1 as D (6 bases). CDR1 and CDR2 (germline): MNHEY, SVGAGI. V was clipped by 7 bases and J by 5 bases, with 12 bases between them. The CDR3 contains 13 residues. CDR3 sequence reads: CASTNRVDNEQFF. CDR3 DNA sequence: TGTGCCAGCACCAACAGGGTAGACAATGAGCAGTTCTTC.

The V gene is TRBV15, the J gene TRBJ2-3, with 11 bases fitting TRBD2. Trimming at V came to 0 bases and at J to 0 bases, leaving 5 bases not matched to a gene. CDR1 is LNHNV, CDR2 YYDKDF, per germline (reference sequence). CDR3 length equals 18 residues. The CDR3 coding sequence is TGTGCCACCAGCAGAGATTCTGTAGCGGGGGGGAGCACAGATACGCAGTATTTT. Residues: CATSRDSVAGGSTDTQYF.

This chain links TRBV18 with TRBJ2-2, with 7 bases identical to TRBD1. With 4 bases clipped from V and 10 bases from J, the junction kept 3 bases outside the gene matches. Germline CDR1 reads KGHSH; CDR2 reads LQKENI. CDR3 size: 12 residues. The CDR3 DNA follows: TGTGCCAGCTCACGTGACAGGGTGGAGCTGTTTTTT. It encodes CASSRDRVELFF.

The chain uses TRBV7-3 and TRBJ2-3; 11 bases are a match to TRBD2. V was pared by 3 bases and J by 4 bases, with 3 bases of the junction left unmatched. Germline lookup yields CDR1 SGHTA and CDR2 FQGTGA. The CDR3 extends over 15 amino acids. The CDR3: CASSFSGGAADTQYF. The CDR3, as DNA: TGTGCCAGCAGCTTTAGCGGGGGGGCCGCAGATACGCAGTATTTT.

The count of this clone is one. The rearrangement joins TRBV5-1 to TRBJ2-7, with 8 bases matching TRBD1. In germline, CDR1 is SGHRS, CDR2 YFSETQ. This CDR3 has 18 residues. With 1 base clipped from V and 0 bases from J, the junction kept 12 bases outside the gene matches. The CDR3 sequence: CASSLLGTGGLSSYEQYF. The CDR3 bases are TGCGCCAGCAGCTTGTTGGGAACAGGGGGTCTGAGCTCCTACGAGCAGTACTTC.

The rearrangement uses TRBV5-1 and TRBJ1-6; tentatively, D is TRBD1 (5 bases). The germline V gene encodes CDR1 SGHRS and CDR2 YFSETQ. The ends were cut back, 0 bases at V and 4 bases at J, with 11 bases in the middle. CDR3 length: 16 residues. The CDR3 DNA reads TGCGCCAGCAGCTTGGCCGGGACTAAGTATAATTCACCCCTCCACTTT. Residues: CASSLAGTKYNSPLHF.

CDR3 bases: TGCGCCAGCAGCCTCCTACGGTCCTCCTACGAGCAGTACTTC. Its protein is CASSLLRSSYEQYF. J is TRBJ2-7 and V is TRBV5-1; D is unresolved. Trimming left V 4 bases short and J 0 bases short, with 11 bases between. CDR1 is SGHRS and CDR2 is YFSETQ in the germline V gene. The CDR3 contains 14 residues.

The V and J genes are TRBV14 and TRBJ1-2; TRBD1 might be the D (6 bases). Germline CDR1 reads SGHDN; CDR2 reads FVKESK. The CDR3 has 17 amino acids. V was cut by 4 bases and J by 6 bases, with 24 bases left in between. The CDR3 sequence is CASSRGASRGGQDGYTF. The CDR3 region has the DNA TGTGCCAGCAGCCGAGGAGCCTCAAGGGGGGGGCAGGATGGCTACACCTTC.

V and J are TRBV6-5 and TRBJ2-2; tentative D call: TRBD1 (6 bases). CDR1 MNHEY and CDR2 SVGAGI come from the germline V gene. V was cut by 8 bases and J by 2 bases, with 12 bases left in between. This CDR3 contains 14 residues. The chain's CDR3 is CASGNRVNTGELFF. The CDR3 DNA sequence: TGTGCCAGCGGGAACAGGGTTAACACCGGGGAGCTGTTTTTT.

The chain employs TRBV29-1 and TRBJ2-1; 10 positions agree with TRBD1. Germline V gene lookup returns CDR1 SQVTM and CDR2 ANQGSEA. V was pared by 6 bases and J by 0 bases, with 11 bases of the junction left unmatched. The CDR3 extends over 17 amino acids. The CDR3 DNA reads as TGCAGCGTGGGGACAGGGGATCCCCAAAGCTCCTACAATGAGCAGTTCTTC. Protein product: CSVGTGDPQSSYNEQFF.

The J gene is TRBJ1-3, the V gene TRBV2, with D uncertain. CDR1 is SNHLY and CDR2 is FYNNEI in the germline V gene. Trimming left V 6 bases short and J 10 bases short, with 10 bases between. The CDR3 sequence is 11 residues long. DNA of the CDR3: TGTGCCAGCAGCGGGAAAGGGACCATATATTTT. Protein sequence: CASSGKGTIYF.

V usage is TRBV9 and J usage is TRBJ2-5; perhaps TRBD2 as D (5 bases). The germline gives CDR1 SGDLS, CDR2 YYNGEE. The CDR3 sequence is 14 residues long. Trimming removed 0 bases at V and 4 bases at J, with 10 bases between. The CDR3 region has the DNA TGTGCCAGCAGCGTAGTGGCACGGGGAGAGACCCAGTACTTC. Translating gives CASSVVARGETQYF. The full variable domain, rest sourced from reference TRBV9 and TRBJ2-5, is DSGVTQTPKHLITATGQRVTLRCSPRSGDLSVYWYQQSLDQGLQFLIQYYNGEERAKGNILERFSAQQFPDLHSELNLSSLELGDSALYFCASSVVARGETQYFGPGTRLLVL.

The chain employs TRBV4-2 and TRBJ2-1; tentatively, D is TRBD2 (7 bases). CDR3 size: 14 residues. The V end was cut by 1 base, the J end by 6 bases, with 10 bases between. Germline V CDR1 and CDR2: LGHNA, YNFKEQ. CDR3 in amino acids: CASSQVAGANEQFF. CDR3 in DNA: TGTGCCAGCAGCCAAGTGGCGGGGGCCAATGAGCAGTTCTTC.

CDR3 in DNA: TGTGCCAGCAGCGGGACAGGGGGCATGGATACGCAGTATTTT. Amino acid sequence: CASSGTGGMDTQYF. The chain joins TRBV7-3 to TRBJ2-3; TRBD1 aligns across 12 bases. J gave up 6 bases and V 5 bases, and 3 bases lay outside the gene matches. The V gene's germline CDR1 is SGHTA and CDR2 FQGTGA. The CDR3 contains 14 residues.

The chain joins TRBV19 to TRBJ2-2, with 12 bases fitting TRBD1. V was clipped by 8 bases and J by 5 bases; unmatched bases: 6. Germline CDR1 and CDR2: LNHDA and SQIVND (reference sequence). The CDR3 is made up of 15 amino acids. The CDR3 DNA reads TGTGCCAGTGGGGGACAGGGGGCGCGAACCGGGGAGCTGTTTTTT. This gives the protein CASGGQGARTGELFF.

CDR3 protein: CASTQGREETQYF. In DNA, the CDR3 is TGTGCCAGCACCCAAGGCCGGGAAGAGACCCAGTACTTC. The V and J genes are TRBV6-1 and TRBJ2-5; D remains unclear. Germline V gives CDR1 MNHNS, CDR2 SASEGT. The CDR3 covers 13 residues. V dropped 7 bases and J dropped 3 bases, with 12 bases sitting between them.

The V gene is TRBV11-3, the J gene TRBJ2-1; TRBD1 matches at 10 bases. With 5 bases clipped from V and 6 bases from J, the junction kept 10 bases outside the gene matches. Germline V gene lookup returns CDR1 SGHNT and CDR2 YENEEA. CDR3 length equals 16 residues. CDR3 region: CASSPRQGARINEQFF. The CDR3 bases are TGTGCCAGCAGCCCTAGACAGGGGGCTCGGATCAATGAGCAGTTCTTC.

This clone was recorded once. The chain uses TRBV7-3 and TRBJ2-3; 12 nucleotides align to TRBD2. Germline V gene sequence: CDR1 SGHTA, CDR2 FQGTGA. The CDR3 length is 15 residues. Unmatched junction bases numbered 1, after V lost 4 bases and J lost 2 bases. The CDR3 nucleotides are TGTGCCAGCAGCTCTAGCGGGGGGGCCACAGATACGCAGTATTTT. Its translation: CASSSSGGATDTQYF.

The rearrangement uses TRBV5-5 and TRBJ2-2, with D possibly being TRBD1 (5 bases). V lost 4 bases, J lost 1 base, and 11 bases lay in between. This CDR3 comprises 15 residues. Germline CDR1 and CDR2: SGHKS and YYEKEE (reference sequence). The CDR3 loop reads CASSPWTKNTGELFF. As DNA, the CDR3 is TGTGCCAGCAGCCCGTGGACAAAGAACACCGGGGAGCTGTTTTTT.

The chain employs TRBV6-5 and TRBJ1-6; TRBD1 aligns across 10 bases. The CDR3 is made up of 16 amino acids. Trimming cost V 2 bases and J 3 bases; bases outside gene matches: 1. Germline CDR1 reads MNHEY; CDR2 reads SVGAGI. CDR3 DNA: TGTGCCAGCAGTTACGGGACAGGGGACTATAATTCACCCCTCCACTTT. It is translated as CASSYGTGDYNSPLHF.